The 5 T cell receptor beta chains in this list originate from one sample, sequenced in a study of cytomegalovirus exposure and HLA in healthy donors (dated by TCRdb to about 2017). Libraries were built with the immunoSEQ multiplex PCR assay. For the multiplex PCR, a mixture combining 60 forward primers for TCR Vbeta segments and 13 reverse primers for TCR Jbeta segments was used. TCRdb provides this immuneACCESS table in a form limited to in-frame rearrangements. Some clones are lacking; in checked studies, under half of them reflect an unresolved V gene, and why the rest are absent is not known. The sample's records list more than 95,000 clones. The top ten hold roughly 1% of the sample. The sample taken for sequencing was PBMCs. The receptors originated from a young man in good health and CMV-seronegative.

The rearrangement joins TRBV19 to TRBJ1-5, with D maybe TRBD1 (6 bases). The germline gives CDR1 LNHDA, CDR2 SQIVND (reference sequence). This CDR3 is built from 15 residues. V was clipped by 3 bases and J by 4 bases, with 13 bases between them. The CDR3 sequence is CASSIKDRSNQPQHF. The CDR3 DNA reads TGTGCCAGTAGTATCAAAGACAGGAGTAATCAGCCCCAGCATTTT.

The CDR3: CASSPTLQGVWNTEAFF. Here the CDR3 DNA reads TGTGCCAGCAGCCCAACCCTACAGGGGGTATGGAACACTGAAGCTTTCTTT. The chain has TRBV14 and TRBJ1-1, with TRBD1 matching 8 bases. This CDR3 is 17 amino acids long. After removal of 4 bases from V and 1 base from J, the junction contained 11 bases not matched to a gene. Germline loops: CDR1 SGHDN, CDR2 FVKESK.

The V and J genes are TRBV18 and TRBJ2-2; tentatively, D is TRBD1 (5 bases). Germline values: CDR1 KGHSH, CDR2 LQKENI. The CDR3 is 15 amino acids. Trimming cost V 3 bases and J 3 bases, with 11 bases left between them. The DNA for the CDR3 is TGTGCCAGCTCACCCTGGGGCGGCGACACCGGGGAGCTGTTTTTT. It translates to CASSPWGGDTGELFF.

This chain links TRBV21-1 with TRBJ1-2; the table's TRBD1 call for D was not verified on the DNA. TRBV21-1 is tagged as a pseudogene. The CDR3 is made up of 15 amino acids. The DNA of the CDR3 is TGTGCCAGCAGCACCGGGACAGGGAGGGACTATGGCTACACCTTC. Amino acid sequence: CASSTGTGRDYGYTF.

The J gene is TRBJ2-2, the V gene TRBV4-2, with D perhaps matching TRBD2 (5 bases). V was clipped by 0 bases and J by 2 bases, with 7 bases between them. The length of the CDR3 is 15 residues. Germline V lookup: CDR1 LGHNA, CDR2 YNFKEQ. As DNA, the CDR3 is TGTGCCAGCAGCCAAGATAGGACTAACACCGGGGAGCTGTTTTTT. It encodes CASSQDRTNTGELFF.